The 25 T cell receptor beta chains below come from one sample, sequenced in a study of cytomegalovirus exposure and HLA in healthy donors. Vbeta (60) and Jbeta (13) primers were used in the PCR. Some clones are missing from TCRdb's copy, which holds only in-frame ones; the method was immunoSEQ multiplex PCR. Of 100,000 or so clones in the sample, 70% to 75% were seen once. The specimen sequenced was PBMCs. The receptors derive from a man aged 35-49 years in good health and CMV-seronegative.

Only one count was recorded for this clone. At one boundary the junction diverges from the germline segment, which might be a read error. This rearrangement joins TRBV4-1 to TRBJ1-3; 7 bases are a match to TRBD1. Germline values: CDR1 MGHRA, CDR2 YSYEKL. The CDR3 consists of 16 residues. CDR3 region: CASNQVGTVSGNTIYF. The DNA of the CDR3 is TGCGCCAGCAACCAAGTGGGGACAGTCTCTGGAAACACCATATATTTT.

In its sample, this clone was seen once. The J gene is TRBJ2-2, the V gene TRBV10-1; 10 nucleotides align to TRBD1. This CDR3 has 15 residues. V trimming: 4 bases; J trimming: 4 bases; junction bases outside the gene matches: 3. Germline V gives CDR1 WNHNN, CDR2 SYGVQD (reference sequence). The CDR3 reads CASSGGTGVTGELFF. DNA of the CDR3: TGCGCCAGCAGTGGTGGGACAGGGGTCACCGGGGAGCTGTTTTTT.

The CDR3 bases are TGCGCCAGCAGCTGGGACAGGCCTAGGTATGGCTACACCTTC. As protein: CASSWDRPRYGYTF. The J gene is TRBJ1-2, the V gene TRBV5-1, with TRBD1 identical over 8 bases. Germline trimming cut 3 bases from V and 5 bases from J; bases unmatched to any gene: 6. Germline V lookup: CDR1 SGHRS, CDR2 YFSETQ. The CDR3 is 14 amino acids.

A few counts support this clone. This chain joins TRBV27 and TRBJ2-2; 7 bases align to TRBD2. The V gene end was trimmed by 2 bases and the J gene end by 3 bases; junction bases not matched to a gene: 3. The CDR3 contains 15 residues. Per germline, CDR1 MNHEY and CDR2 SMNVEV (reference sequence). CDR3 in amino acids: CASSLAGAHTGELFF. DNA of the CDR3: TGTGCCAGCAGTTTAGCGGGAGCCCACACCGGGGAGCTGTTTTTT.

The CDR3 nucleotides read TGTGCCAGCAGCGTAGGGACAGAAGAGACCCAGTACTTC. Translated, it gives CASSVGTEETQYF. This sequence joins TRBV9 and TRBJ2-5; a possible D gene is TRBD1 (6 bases). The germline V and J ends were trimmed by 0 bases and 3 bases, with 6 bases remaining between them. Germline-derived CDR1 and CDR2 are SGDLS and YYNGEE. CDR3 length: 13 residues. The full variable domain, rest sourced from reference TRBV9 and TRBJ2-5, is DSGVTQTPKHLITATGQRVTLRCSPRSGDLSVYWYQQSLDQGLQFLIQYYNGEERAKGNILERFSAQQFPDLHSELNLSSLELGDSALYFCASSVGTEETQYFGPGTRLLVL.

CDR3: CASSGGLADSYEQYF. The CDR3 nucleotides are TGTGCCAGCAGCGGGGGACTAGCGGACTCCTACGAGCAGTACTTC. The rearrangement joins TRBV5-4 to TRBJ2-7, with 11 bases identical to TRBD2. The germline V gene encodes CDR1 SGHNT and CDR2 YYREEE (reference sequence). The CDR3 has 15 amino acids. J gave up 0 bases and V 4 bases, and 3 bases lay outside the gene matches.

The chain joins TRBV7-2 to TRBJ2-6; 8 bases are a match to TRBD2. CDR3 size: 15 residues. Germline trimming cut 3 bases from V and 4 bases from J; bases unmatched to any gene: 2. Germline V lookup: CDR1 SGHTA, CDR2 FQGNSA. The CDR3 protein is CASSFGGAGANVLTF. As DNA, the CDR3 is TGTGCCAGCAGCTTCGGGGGGGCGGGGGCCAACGTCCTGACTTTC.

The rearrangement links TRBV6-5 to TRBJ2-5, with 10 bases lining up with TRBD2. With the DNA end fitting TRBJ2-7 better, the J assignment may be wrong. Looked up from germline, CDR1 is MNHEY and CDR2 is SVGAGI. The CDR3 covers 15 residues. The CDR3 region is CASSRTRLAGAEQYF. As DNA, the CDR3 is TGTGCCAGCAGCCGAACTCGGCTAGCGGGGGCCGAGCAGTACTTC.

This chain links TRBV29-1 with TRBJ1-1, with no clear D. Germline V gene sequence: CDR1 SQVTM, CDR2 ANQGSEA. V was clipped by 7 bases and J by 3 bases, with 15 bases between them. The CDR3 runs 13 residues. This CDR3 is CSANPRGDTEAFF. The CDR3 nucleotides are TGCAGCGCCAACCCACGGGGAGACACTGAAGCTTTCTTT.

The chain uses TRBV7-9 and TRBJ1-2; a possible D gene is TRBD1 (6 bases). The germline gives CDR1 SEHNR, CDR2 FQNEAQ (reference sequence). This CDR3 is built from 14 residues. With 5 bases removed from V and 2 bases from J, the gap between germline ends came to 12 bases. The CDR3 DNA reads TGTGCCAGCAGCCCTCAGGGGCGGAACTATGGCTACACCTTC. Translated, it gives CASSPQGRNYGYTF.

The chain links TRBV15 to TRBJ2-7; 15 bases map to TRBD2. V lost 1 base to trimming and J lost 4 bases; unmatched junction nucleotides: 2. The CDR3 contains 16 residues. From germline, CDR1 is LNHNV and CDR2 YYDKDF (reference sequence). The chain's CDR3 is CATSRGGLAGGYEQYF. The CDR3 DNA follows: TGTGCCACCAGCAGAGGGGGACTAGCGGGGGGATACGAGCAGTACTTC.

The chain joins TRBV27 to TRBJ2-5; possibly TRBD1 for D (5 bases). Trimming removed 3 bases at V and 5 bases at J, with 22 bases between. CDR1 and CDR2 (germline): MNHEY, SMNVEV (reference sequence). CDR3 length equals 17 residues. CDR3 nucleotide sequence: TGTGCCAGCAGTTTGGTCCCCCCAGGGTCTATTAAGGAGACCCAGTACTTC. Protein: CASSLVPPGSIKETQYF.

The chain combines TRBV27 with TRBJ2-1; 12 bases match TRBD2. The germline gives CDR1 MNHEY, CDR2 SMNVEV (reference sequence). This CDR3 spans 14 amino acids. J lost 6 bases, V lost 8 bases, and 5 bases had no gene match. The CDR3 region has the DNA TGTGCCAGCCGACTAGCGGGAGTGGTCAATGAGCAGTTCTTC. This translates into CASRLAGVVNEQFF.

V gene TRBV7-2 combines with J gene TRBJ1-5; D uncertain. V lost 5 bases and J lost 4, with 12 bases in between. The germline gives CDR1 SGHTA, CDR2 FQGNSA. This CDR3 contains 14 residues. Here the CDR3 reads CASSTRGGNQPQHF. DNA for the CDR3: TGTGCCAGCAGCACGCGCGGTGGGAATCAGCCCCAGCATTTT.

The chain has TRBV10-1 and TRBJ2-7; no clear D gene. V gave up 0 bases and J gave up 4 bases, with 13 bases separating them. Germline CDR1 WNHNN, CDR2 SYGVQD (reference sequence). The CDR3 covers 15 residues. This chain's CDR3 is CASSESAQNDYEQYF. The CDR3 DNA sequence: TGCGCCAGCAGTGAGTCGGCTCAGAACGATTACGAGCAGTACTTC.

Worth noting for this clone: In the same sample, other DNA sequences code for this CDR3. J is TRBJ2-7 and V is TRBV9; 8 bases match TRBD2. This CDR3 is 11 amino acids long. Germline assignment: CDR1 SGDLS and CDR2 YYNGEE. Germline trimming cut 4 bases from V and 7 bases from J; bases unmatched to any gene: 1. The CDR3 DNA is TGTGCCAGCAGCCCGGGGGGGGAGCAGTACTTC. It specifies CASSPGGEQYF.

This sequence joins TRBV9 and TRBJ1-1; perhaps TRBD1 as D (6 bases). V lost 3 bases and J lost 1, with 13 bases in between. Germline-derived CDR1 and CDR2 are SGDLS and YYNGEE. The CDR3 consists of 15 residues. CDR3 sequence: CASSARGAANTEAFF. The CDR3 nucleotides are TGTGCCAGCAGCGCCCGGGGGGCTGCGAACACTGAAGCTTTCTTT.

The genes are TRBV6-5 and TRBJ2-1; D remains unclear. Germline loops: CDR1 MNHEY, CDR2 SVGAGI. V was trimmed by 2 bases and J by 0 bases, leaving 11 bases between them. The CDR3 is made up of 16 amino acids. The CDR3 nucleotides are TGTGCCAGCAGTTACGACATGTTGAGCTCCTACAATGAGCAGTTCTTC. Translated, it gives CASSYDMLSSYNEQFF.

V is TRBV2 and J is TRBJ2-5; 8 nucleotides line up with TRBD2. Germline CDR1 is SNHLY and CDR2 is FYNNEI. The CDR3 totals 14 residues. Trimming took 6 bases from V and 5 from J; bases not matched to a gene: 8. The CDR3 DNA sequence: TGTGCCAGCAGCGTAAGCGGGGGCCAGGAGACCCAGTACTTC. Translating gives CASSVSGGQETQYF.

The chain joins TRBV25-1 to TRBJ2-5, with D perhaps TRBD1 (6 bases). The DNA end is more similar to TRBJ2-7, so the J call may be wrong. Germline V gene lookup returns CDR1 MGHDK and CDR2 SYGVNS. CDR3 length: 11 residues. Here the CDR3 DNA reads TGTGCAGCAGGGGCAGGGGTCGAGCAGTACTTC. Amino acid sequence: CAAGAGVEQYF.

V usage is TRBV19 and J usage is TRBJ2-6; maybe TRBD1 (5 bases). This CDR3 contains 15 residues. The ends were cut back, 3 bases at V and 3 bases at J, with 9 bases in the middle. The V gene's germline CDR1 is LNHDA and CDR2 SQIVND (reference sequence). The CDR3 reads CASSIIGDGANVLTF. The CDR3 DNA reads as TGTGCCAGTAGTATTATAGGGGATGGGGCCAACGTCCTGACTTTC. The entire variable domain, with the rest obtained from reference TRBV19 and TRBJ2-6, is as follows: DGGITQSPKYLFRKEGQNVTLSCEQNLNHDAMYWYRQDPGQGLRLIYYSQIVNDFQKGDIAEGYSVSREKKESFPLTVTSAQKNPTAFYLCASSIIGDGANVLTFGAGSRLTVL.

In its sample, this clone was seen a few times. This sequence joins TRBV6-5 and TRBJ1-2, with D unresolved. V was pared by 4 bases and J by 2 bases, with 11 bases between. The germline V gene encodes CDR1 MNHEY and CDR2 SVGAGI. This CDR3 has 14 amino acids. CDR3 coding DNA: TGTGCCAGCAGTTCCCCAGGCAGGAACTATGGCTACACCTTC. Translated: CASSSPGRNYGYTF.

The chain combines TRBV19 with TRBJ2-2, with D perhaps matching TRBD2 (7 bases). Germline assignment: CDR1 LNHDA and CDR2 SQIVND (reference sequence). Trimming shortened V by 7 bases and J by 2 bases, and 14 bases separated the two germline ends. The CDR3 covers 15 residues. CDR3 DNA sequence: TGTGCCAGTACCAGCGGGACACTTAACACCGGGGAGCTGTTTTTT. Amino acids: CASTSGTLNTGELFF.

The genes are TRBV4-1 and TRBJ2-3, with 10 bases identical to TRBD2. V trimming: 7 bases; J trimming: 1 base; junction bases outside the gene matches: 11. CDR3 size: 17 residues. The germline CDR1 and CDR2 sequences are MGHRA and YSYEKL. This CDR3 reads CASTKSNSGGGTDTQYF. As DNA, the CDR3 is TGCGCCAGCACCAAAAGTAACAGCGGGGGGGGCACAGATACGCAGTATTTT.

This sequence joins TRBV5-1 and TRBJ1-1, with 7 bases that match TRBD1. The V segment lost 2 bases and the J segment 10 bases; nucleotides outside the gene matches: 5. The CDR3 sequence is 12 residues long. Germline lookup yields CDR1 SGHRS and CDR2 YFSETQ. This chain's CDR3 is CASSFTGAGAFF. Here the CDR3 DNA reads TGCGCCAGCAGCTTTACAGGGGCCGGAGCTTTCTTT.